This T cell receptor beta chain was sequenced in a study of cytomegalovirus exposure and HLA in healthy donors. Across the study: There were around 100 million unique TCR beta sequences, drawn from some 180 million T cells, in an earlier analysis.

The sample holds a few counts of this clone. Its antigen is as yet unknown. The CDR3 extends over 15 amino acids. The germline V gene encodes CDR1 PRHDT and CDR2 FYEKMQ (reference sequence). The V and J ends lost 2 bases and 2 bases respectively, with 12 bases between them. Researchers ran the PCR with 60 Vbeta and 13 Jbeta primers. Repertoires were generated with immunoSEQ multiplex PCR, while TCRdb's copy carries only in-frame clones and drops some. The sample lists about 140,000 clones, approximately 73% occurring once. Donors had nominal health at sampling but likely had unrecorded immune exposures. General study findings and limits: HLA restriction was apparent for most CMV-associated TCR beta chains in a later analysis. Presence/absence analyses assumed roughly uniform sequencing depth across donors, which may not hold.

The source is a woman between 40 and 50 years old in good health and CMV-seronegative. What was sequenced was PBMCs. The chain recombines TRBV13 with TRBJ1-1; a possible D gene is TRBD1 (5 bases). The CDR3 DNA reads TGTGCCAGCAGCTTAAATATAGACAGTAACACTGAAGCTTTCTTT. Translated: CASSLNIDSNTEAFF. The full variable domain, its missing parts supplied by reference TRBV13 and TRBJ1-1, is AAGVIQSPRHLIKEKRETATLKCYPIPRHDTVYWYQQGPGQDPQFLISFYEKMQSDKGSIPDRFSAQQFSDYHSELNMSSLELGDSALYFCASSLNIDSNTEAFFGQGTRLTVV.